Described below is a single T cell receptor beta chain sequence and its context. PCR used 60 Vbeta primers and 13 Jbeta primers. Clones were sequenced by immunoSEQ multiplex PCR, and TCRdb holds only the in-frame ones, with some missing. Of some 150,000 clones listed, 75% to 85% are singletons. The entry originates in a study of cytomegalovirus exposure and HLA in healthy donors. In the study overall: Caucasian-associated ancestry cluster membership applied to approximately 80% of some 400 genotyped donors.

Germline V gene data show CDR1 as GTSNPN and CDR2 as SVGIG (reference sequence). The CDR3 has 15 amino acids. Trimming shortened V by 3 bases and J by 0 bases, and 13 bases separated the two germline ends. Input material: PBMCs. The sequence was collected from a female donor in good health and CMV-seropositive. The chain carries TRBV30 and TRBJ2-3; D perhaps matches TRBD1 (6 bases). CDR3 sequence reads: CAWRRQDASTDTQYF. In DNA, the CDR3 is TGTGCCTGGAGGCGACAGGATGCTAGCACAGATACGCAGTATTTT.